Below are 11 T cell receptor beta chains sequenced from a single sample in a study of blood T cell repertoires in COVID-19. The method was immunoSEQ multiplex PCR; TCRdb's version includes in-frame clones alone and lacks a portion of them. This table has about 120,000 clones, 85% to 90% appearing once. The sequencing input was peripheral blood. The origin of the receptors is a woman aged 70-85 years with acute or convalescent COVID-19.

The chain employs TRBV5-6 and TRBJ1-3; no firm D call. CDR3 length: 14 amino acids. Trimming left V 0 bases short and J 4 bases short, with 8 bases between. Germline V gene data show CDR1 as SGHDT and CDR2 as YYEEEE. The CDR3 spells CASSLVGAGNTIYF. CDR3 DNA: TGTGCCAGCAGCTTGGTGGGAGCGGGAAACACCATATATTTT.

The chain is built from TRBV29-1 and TRBJ1-2; 8 nucleotides line up with TRBD1. The trim removed 1 base at V and 3 bases at J, leaving 4 bases unmatched. The CDR3 is 14 amino acids. Germline assignment: CDR1 SQVTM and CDR2 ANQGSEA. This CDR3 reads CSVEVGTGDYGYTF. The CDR3 DNA follows: TGCAGCGTTGAAGTTGGGACAGGAGACTATGGCTACACCTTC.

This chain uses TRBV28 with TRBJ1-1; 7 bases align to TRBD1. The J segment lost 4 bases and the V segment lost 4 bases, leaving 12 bases of the junction unmatched. Germline values: CDR1 MDHEN, CDR2 SYDVKM. The CDR3 is 16 residues long. The chain's CDR3 is CASSSTGAPGSTEAFF. For the CDR3, the DNA is TGTGCCAGCAGTTCTACAGGGGCCCCTGGGAGCACTGAAGCTTTCTTT.

The rearrangement uses TRBV19 and TRBJ1-5; D is unclear. The V end was cut by 5 bases, the J end by 0 bases, with 11 bases between. Looked up from germline, CDR1 is LNHDA and CDR2 is SQIVND (reference sequence). There are 15 residues in the CDR3. CDR3: CASSPTSGSNQPQHF. The DNA of the CDR3 is TGTGCCAGTAGTCCCACGTCGGGTAGCAATCAGCCCCAGCATTTT.

The V gene is TRBV5-5, the J gene TRBJ1-2, with TRBD1 matching 12 bases. V gave up 4 bases and J gave up 2 bases; unmatched junction bases: 12. This CDR3 has 18 residues. Per germline, CDR1 SGHKS and CDR2 YYEKEE (reference sequence). DNA for the CDR3: TGTGCCAGCAGCATCGCCGGGACAGGGGGCGTCGGGAACTATGGCTACACCTTC. It translates to CASSIAGTGGVGNYGYTF.

The rearrangement uses TRBV14 and TRBJ1-1; D remains unclear. This CDR3 comprises 14 residues. Deletions cut 3 bases from V and 6 bases from J, with 14 bases between. Germline CDR1 and CDR2: SGHDN and FVKESK. CDR3 protein: CASSQAVATPEAFF. The CDR3 DNA is TGTGCCAGCAGCCAGGCTGTAGCAACGCCTGAAGCTTTCTTT.

The chain employs TRBV2 and TRBJ2-5; possibly TRBD1 for D (8 bases). The CDR3 totals 15 residues. Looked up from germline, CDR1 is SNHLY and CDR2 is FYNNEI. Trimming took off 4 bases at V and 5 bases at J, with 17 bases between the two ends. CDR3 amino acids: CASSGRTGRDETQYF. DNA for the CDR3: TGTGCCAGCAGTGGAAGGACAGGGAGGGACGAGACCCAGTACTTC. The complete variable domain, with remaining parts taken from reference TRBV2 and TRBJ2-5, reads EPEVTQTPSHQVTQMGQEVILRCVPISNHLYFYWYRQILGQKVEFLVSFYNNEISEKSEIFDDQFSVERPDGSNFTLKIRSTKLEDSAMYFCASSGRTGRDETQYFGPGTRLLVL.

The chain uses TRBV5-1 and TRBJ2-3, with 9 bases aligning to TRBD2. Germline assignment: CDR1 SGHRS and CDR2 YFSETQ. The junction had 3 bases not matched to a gene; V was cut back by 2 bases and J by 2 bases. The CDR3 has 15 amino acids. The CDR3 is CASSFLAGPTDTQYF. CDR3 in DNA: TGCGCCAGCAGCTTCCTAGCGGGGCCCACAGATACGCAGTATTTT.

The rearrangement joins TRBV11-3 to TRBJ2-1, with 8 positions matching TRBD1. The CDR3 is made up of 14 amino acids. Germline CDR1 reads SGHNT; CDR2 reads YENEEA. J lost 7 bases, V lost 3 bases, and 5 bases had no gene match. The DNA for the CDR3 is TGTGCCAGCAGCTTCGGTGGGGACAGGAATGAGCAGTTCTTC. Residues: CASSFGGDRNEQFF.

The rearrangement links TRBV6-6 to TRBJ1-2; 8 nucleotides agree with TRBD1. With V trimmed by 5 bases and J by 1 base, 9 bases remained unmatched. The CDR3 has 16 residues. CDR1 MNHNY and CDR2 SVGAGI come from the germline V gene (reference sequence). DNA of the CDR3: TGTGCCAGCAGTCGAGAGGTGGACAGGGATAACTATGGCTACACCTTC. Encoded protein: CASSREVDRDNYGYTF.

The V call is TRBV19, the J call TRBJ1-1, with D maybe TRBD1 (5 bases). CDR1 LNHDA and CDR2 SQIVND come from the germline V gene (reference sequence). Deletions cut 3 bases from V and 5 bases from J, with 25 bases between. The CDR3 extends over 18 amino acids. CDR3 amino acids: CASSMVPGLPTGGTEAFF. The CDR3 DNA follows: TGTGCCAGTAGTATGGTCCCTGGTTTGCCGACGGGGGGAACTGAAGCTTTCTTT. The full variable domain, completed using reference TRBV19 and TRBJ1-1, is DGGITQSPKYLFRKEGQNVTLSCEQNLNHDAMYWYRQDPGQGLRLIYYSQIVNDFQKGDIAEGYSVSREKKESFPLTVTSAQKNPTAFYLCASSMVPGLPTGGTEAFFGQGTRLTVV.